A selection of T cell receptor beta chains follows, all from one sample in a study of blood T cells in healthy people across ages. TCRdb reprocessed the 5' RACE reads via MiXCR and lists one record per CDR3 protein. The data show 1.5 million to 2 million distinct CDR3 sequences, with roughly 49% seen just once and less than 2.5% held by the top ten. What was sequenced was blood. These TCRs come from a middle-aged woman in good health. The CDR3 runs from the conserved cysteine through the conserved F or W. D genes are given only for firm matches. A clone size is listed for some rows: how often the clone was seen (once, few, many), or a class if it is expanded.

TGTGCCACCAGCCCTGACAGATCCACAGATACGCAGTATTTT	CATSPDRSTDTQYF	-	few	TRBV15	TRBJ2-3
TGCGCCAGCAGCCAAGATCGGGCGGGGACGTACAATGAGCAGTTCTTC	CASSQDRAGTYNEQFF	-	-	TRBV4-3	TRBJ2-1
TGCAGTGCGTCGGGGCTTCAACGCGCAGATACGCAGTATTTT	CSASGLQRADTQYF	-	once	TRBV20-1	TRBJ2-3
TGCGGCGTTGGGCAGTCAATCAACGAGCAGTACTTC	CGVGQSINEQYF	-	-	TRBV29-1	TRBJ2-7
TGTGCCAGCAGCCCTCCATCCCAAGGGAGCTACGAGCAGTACTTC	CASSPPSQGSYEQYF	-	-	TRBV28	TRBJ2-7
TGTGCCAGCAGTTTAGCGATAACGGCGCCTAGCACAGATACGCAGTATTTT	CASSLAITAPSTDTQYF	-	few	TRBV12-3/TRBV12-4	TRBJ2-3
TGCAGCAGTTACGGTACTAGCGGGGTCTACAATGAGCAGTTCTTC	CSSYGTSGVYNEQFF	TRBD2	few	TRBV20-1	TRBJ2-1
TGCAGTGCCAAAACAGGGGGCGGTCAGCCCCAGCATTTT	CSAKTGGGQPQHF	TRBD1	once	TRBV20-1	TRBJ1-5
TGTGCCAGCAGTACAGGGGGCTTAATCGTCAATGAGCAGTTCTTC	CASSTGGLIVNEQFF	TRBD1	-	TRBV28	TRBJ2-1
TGCAGTGCTATCTTGGACAGGGATAATTCACCCCTCCACTTT	CSAILDRDNSPLHF	TRBD1	few	TRBV20-1	TRBJ1-6
TGCAGTGCTAGGGACAGGGTAATATTTAGCACAGATACGCAGTATTTT	CSARDRVIFSTDTQYF	TRBD1	-	TRBV20-1	TRBJ2-3
TGCAGCGTTGTCACTCGAGGGGGCAGTGTGAATGGCGAGCAGTACTTC	CSVVTRGGSVNGEQYF	TRBD1	-	TRBV29-1	TRBJ2-7
TGTGCCAGCAGTTTAGGGCTAGCGGGGGATAGGGAGCAGTACTTC	CASSLGLAGDREQYF	TRBD2	few	TRBV27	TRBJ2-4
TGTGCCAGCAGTTTCACGAGGAGAGAGACCCAGTACTTC	CASSFTRRETQYF	-	-	TRBV12-3/TRBV12-4	TRBJ2-5
TGTGCCATCAGGGCACAAGAGACCCAGTACTTC	CAIRAQETQYF	-	-	TRBV10-3	TRBJ2-5
TGTGCCAGCAGTTCCATGACAGCCATCTACGAGCAGTACTTC	CASSSMTAIYEQYF	-	-	TRBV28	TRBJ2-7
TGTACCAGCAGCGTAATGGCGGGGGCACCCTACGAGCAGTACTTC	CTSSVMAGAPYEQYF	-	once	TRBV9	TRBJ2-7
TGTGCCAGCAGCCCCCCGAGGGGGACTAGCTTCACAGATACGCAGTATTTT	CASSPPRGTSFTDTQYF	TRBD2	-	TRBV7-2	TRBJ2-3
TGCAGTGCTAGCGTGGGGGGGGCCCCCACCGGGGAGCTGTTTTTT	CSASVGGAPTGELFF	-	few	TRBV20-1	TRBJ2-2
TGTGCCAGTAGTCGGACAGCCCAGGGGCACTATGGCTACACCTTC	CASSRTAQGHYGYTF	-	few	TRBV19	TRBJ1-2
TGTGCCAGCACCTTTGGACAGGCAACTAATGAAAAACTGTTTTTT	CASTFGQATNEKLFF	TRBD1	-	TRBV2	TRBJ1-4
TGTGCCAGCTCACCAGTAAAGGGGCGGTACGAGCAGTACTTC	CASSPVKGRYEQYF	-	-	TRBV18	TRBJ2-7
TGTGCCAGCAGTCCACAGACAGGTAACACCTACGAGCAGTACTTC	CASSPQTGNTYEQYF	-	-	TRBV6-2/TRBV6-3	TRBJ2-7
TGCAGTGCTAGAGCTGATTTAGGGCAACTTGGGACTAATGAAAAACTGTTTTTT	CSARADLGQLGTNEKLFF	-	-	TRBV20-1	TRBJ1-4
TGTGCCAGCATAAGGGGCCCAGAGACCCAGTACTTC	CASIRGPETQYF	-	-	TRBV2	TRBJ2-5
TGCAGCGTTGACGGAGGTACGCAGTATTTT	CSVDGGTQYF	-	-	TRBV29-1	TRBJ2-3
TGTGCCAGCAGTGAAGGGACAGGGGTCTACAATCAGCCCCAGCATTTT	CASSEGTGVYNQPQHF	TRBD1	-	TRBV6-1	TRBJ1-5
TGTGCCAGCAGCTTTTTCGTCGGACAGGGGGAGACCCAGTACTTC	CASSFFVGQGETQYF	TRBD1	few	TRBV11-2	TRBJ2-5
TGTGCCAGCAGTATAGATCCGACAGGGACTGGGGCCAACGTCCTGACTTTC	CASSIDPTGTGANVLTF	TRBD1	-	TRBV6-6	TRBJ2-6
TGTGCCATCGCTAGCGGGGGGAATGAGCAGTTCTTC	CAIASGGNEQFF	TRBD2	few	TRBV10-3	TRBJ2-1
TGTGCCAGCAGCTTGCAGCAAGGAACACTGCGAGCTTTCTTT	CASSLQQGTLRAFF	-	-	TRBV7-8	TRBJ1-1
TGTGCCAGCAGCTCAGGACAGGGTATGAGGGAGACCCAGTACTTC	CASSSGQGMRETQYF	TRBD1	-	TRBV7-2	TRBJ2-5
TGTGCCAGCAGCCAAGGATCGGGGGTGGGCGAGACCCAGTACTTC	CASSQGSGVGETQYF	-	many	TRBV3-1	TRBJ2-5
TGTGCCAGCAGCTCCCGCCCAGGGGGCCCCACAGATACGCAGTATTTT	CASSSRPGGPTDTQYF	TRBD1	-	TRBV7-2	TRBJ2-3
TGTGCCAGCACCTCCGGGACAGGGGGGAGCATTCAGTACTTC	CASTSGTGGSIQYF	TRBD1	few	TRBV6-6	TRBJ2-4
TGTGCCAGCAGCTTAGCCGCCGTCTACGAGCAGTACTTC	CASSLAAVYEQYF	-	many	TRBV7-2	TRBJ2-7
TGTGCCAGCAGCCAAGAGACACCGAACTATGGCTACACCTTC	CASSQETPNYGYTF	-	few	TRBV3-1	TRBJ1-2
TGTGCCAGCAGCGCGATTACAAAGGGTGAGCAGTTCTTC	CASSAITKGEQFF	-	-	TRBV11-3	TRBJ2-1
TGTGCCAGCAGCCAAGATAACAGCTATAATTCACCCCTCCACTTT	CASSQDNSYNSPLHF	-	few	TRBV4-2	TRBJ1-6
TGTGCCAGCAGAACAACAGGAAGTATACAGACCCAGTACTTC	CASRTTGSIQTQYF	-	few	TRBV11-1	TRBJ2-5
TGTGCCACTAAAGGGTCGGGGCACGAAAAACTGTTTTTT	CATKGSGHEKLFF	-	-	TRBV19	TRBJ1-4
TGCGCCAGCGCCGGGACAGCCTATGGCTACACCTTC	CASAGTAYGYTF	TRBD1	-	TRBV5-1	TRBJ1-2
TGCGCCAGCAGCCAAGCGCAGGGCCAAGAGACCCAGTACTTC	CASSQAQGQETQYF	-	-	TRBV4-1	TRBJ2-5
TGCAGCGTCCTGACATCGAGCTCCTACGAGCAGTACTTC	CSVLTSSSYEQYF	-	many	TRBV29-1	TRBJ2-7
TGTGCCAGCAGCCAAGTGCAATTTCTGGCTAGCTCTTGGACAGATACGCAGTATTTT	CASSQVQFLASSWTDTQYF	-	once	TRBV14	TRBJ2-3
TGTGCCACGTCAGAAGTATCCTACAATGAGCAGTTCTTC	CATSEVSYNEQFF	-	-	TRBV7-6	TRBJ2-1
TGTGCCAGCAGTTACCTACAGGGCACGATTAACATTCAGTACTTC	CASSYLQGTINIQYF	-	-	TRBV6-6	TRBJ2-4
TGTGCCAGCAGTCTACAAGCTACGGAGACCCAGTACTTC	CASSLQATETQYF	-	-	TRBV7-9	TRBJ2-5
TGTGCCAGCAGTTTAATCGGGACAGGGGTAACAGATACGCAGTATTTT	CASSLIGTGVTDTQYF	TRBD1	-	TRBV28	TRBJ2-3
TGTGCCAGCGGGTTGAAGGGGAATGGCTACACCTTC	CASGLKGNGYTF	-	-	TRBV28	TRBJ1-2
TGCAGTGCCTCGGACAGACAGAACACTGAAGCTTTCTTT	CSASDRQNTEAFF	-	-	TRBV20-1	TRBJ1-1
TGTGCCAGCAGTGTAACTAGCGGGTTTACCAATGAGCAGTTCTTC	CASSVTSGFTNEQFF	TRBD2	-	TRBV2	TRBJ2-1
TGTGCCAGCAGCTTAGTATCTTCCCCGAACACCGGGGAGCTGTTTTTT	CASSLVSSPNTGELFF	-	few	TRBV7-2	TRBJ2-2
TGTGCCAGCAGCGTAGCCTCAGACAGCTCTGGGGCCAACGTCCTGACTTTC	CASSVASDSSGANVLTF	-	-	TRBV9	TRBJ2-6
TGCAGCGTTTTGGGAGGACAGGGAGAGGGCGAGCAGTACTTC	CSVLGGQGEGEQYF	TRBD1	-	TRBV29-1	TRBJ2-7
TGTGCTAGCAGCTTAGTGAGCGGCCCTAAAGAGACCCAGTACTTC	CASSLVSGPKETQYF	-	-	TRBV7-7	TRBJ2-5